One and the same sample provided the 22 T cell receptor beta chains below, sequenced in a study of blood T cell repertoires in COVID-19. Libraries were prepared by immunoSEQ multiplex PCR; TCRdb keeps only in-frame clonotypes and omits some of them. The sample has about 120,000 clones, roughly 80% seen once. Sequencing was done on a sample of peripheral blood. The receptors come from a man in his sixties or seventies with acute or convalescent COVID-19.

This clone was recorded once. This sequence joins TRBV11-2 and TRBJ2-7; 10 bases align to TRBD2. Germline V gene data show CDR1 as SGHAT and CDR2 as FQNNGV. The CDR3 runs to 13 residues. With 5 bases clipped from V and 4 bases from J, the junction kept 2 bases outside the gene matches. The CDR3 region is CASSTSGTYEQYF. CDR3 DNA sequence: TGTGCCAGCAGCACTAGCGGGACGTACGAGCAGTACTTC. The full variable domain, with the rest looked up from reference TRBV11-2 and TRBJ2-7, is EAGVAQSPRYKIIEKRQSVAFWCNPISGHATLYWYQQILGQGPKLLIQFQNNGVVDDSQLPKDRFSAERLKGVDSTLKIQPAKLEDSAVYLCASSTSGTYEQYFGPGTRLTVT.

J is TRBJ1-5 and V is TRBV12-5; no firm D call. Germline V lookup: CDR1 LGHNT, CDR2 FRNRAP. V lost 0 bases to trimming and J lost 5 bases, with 17 bases between them. This CDR3 spans 17 amino acids. The CDR3 region is CASGLVRVLGRDQPQHF. The CDR3 region has the DNA TGTGCTAGTGGTTTGGTACGGGTGTTAGGGAGGGATCAGCCCCAGCATTTT. Based on the CDR3 plus reference TRBV12-5 and TRBJ1-5, the full variable domain is DARVTQTPRHKVTEMGQEVTMRCQPILGHNTVFWYRQTMMQGLELLAYFRNRAPLDDSGMPKDRFSAEMPDATLATLKIQPSEPRDSAVYFCASGLVRVLGRDQPQHFGDGTRLSIL.

The chain is built from TRBV4-1 and TRBJ2-7; 12 nucleotides match TRBD2. CDR1 MGHRA and CDR2 YSYEKL come from the germline V gene. This CDR3 has 16 amino acids. The V segment lost 2 bases and the J segment 4 bases; nucleotides outside the gene matches: 6. DNA for the CDR3: TGCGCCAGCAGCCAACTTCTAGCGGGAGGGAGGTACGAGCAGTACTTC. It yields the protein CASSQLLAGGRYEQYF.

V and J are TRBV30 and TRBJ1-2; D may be TRBD1 (5 bases). The CDR3 runs 13 residues. Trimming shortened V by 2 bases and J by 4 bases, and 11 bases separated the two germline ends. In germline, CDR1 is GTSNPN, CDR2 SVGIG (reference sequence). Here the CDR3 reads CAWSMTDFYGYTF. CDR3 sequence (DNA): TGTGCCTGGAGTATGACAGACTTCTATGGCTACACCTTC.

This clone was seen more than once but under ten times. This chain connects TRBV2 to TRBJ2-3, with D possibly matching TRBD1 (5 bases). V dropped 11 bases and J dropped 0 bases, with 12 bases sitting between them. This CDR3 is 13 amino acids long. Germline CDR1 reads SNHLY; CDR2 reads FYNNEI. The CDR3 is CAQSGASTDTQYF. The CDR3 bases are TGTGCCCAGTCTGGGGCTAGCACAGATACGCAGTATTTT. Full variable domain (missing parts from reference TRBV2 and TRBJ2-3): EPEVTQTPSHQVTQMGQEVILRCVPISNHLYFYWYRQILGQKVEFLVSFYNNEISEKSEIFDDQFSVERPDGSNFTLKIRSTKLEDSAMYFCAQSGASTDTQYFGPGTRLTVL.

The gene calls are TRBV2 and TRBJ1-6; TRBD1 might be the D (5 bases). The CDR3 is 15 amino acids. Trimming pared 8 bases from V and 7 bases from J, leaving 18 bases between. Germline loops: CDR1 SNHLY, CDR2 FYNNEI. The chain's CDR3 is CASVVGSGENSPLHF. The DNA for the CDR3 is TGTGCCAGCGTCGTTGGGTCGGGGGAAAATTCACCCCTCCACTTT.

The chain employs TRBV5-1 and TRBJ2-7; TRBD2 matches at 13 bases. The CDR3 spans 13 residues. V shed 4 bases, J shed 13 bases, and the junction held 8 bases outside the gene matches. Germline CDR1 is SGHRS and CDR2 is YFSETQ. The CDR3 coding sequence is TGCGCCAGCAGCCAGGGACTAGCGGGAAAACATTACTTC. Protein product: CASSQGLAGKHYF.

As regards this clone: Relative to the germline gene, one junction end is altered; a read error may explain this. This chain links TRBV19 with TRBJ1-3; D gene unclear. This CDR3 is built from 15 residues. Germline values: CDR1 LNHDA, CDR2 SQIVND (reference sequence). The CDR3 DNA follows: TGTGCCAGTGTTCCTTCTTTAGCTCCTGGGAACACCATATATTTT. Translation: CASVPSLAPGNTIYF. Together with reference TRBV19 and TRBJ1-3, the CDR3 gives the full variable domain: DGGITQSPKYLFRKEGQNVTLSCEQNLNHDAMYWYRQDPGQGLRLIYYSQIVNDFQKGDIAEGYSVSREKKESFPLTVTSAQKNPTAFYLCASVPSLAPGNTIYFGEGSWLTVV.

V is TRBV3-1 (or the pseudogene TRBV3-2) and J is TRBJ2-1; 14 nucleotides line up with TRBD2. This CDR3 is built from 19 residues. V lost 4 bases to trimming and J lost 7 bases; unmatched junction nucleotides: 15. CDR1 is LGHDT, CDR2 YNNKEL, per germline (reference sequence). CDR3 loop: CASSLNPPGLAGVINEQFF. The CDR3, as DNA: TGTGCCAGCAGCCTTAACCCCCCGGGACTAGCGGGAGTCATAAATGAGCAGTTCTTC.

This chain links TRBV7-9 with TRBJ2-1; D unclear. The CDR3 length is 15 residues. V gave up 5 bases and J gave up 8 bases, with 19 bases separating them. Looked up from germline, CDR1 is SEHNR and CDR2 is FQNEAQ (reference sequence). The CDR3 protein is CASSPDRTELHEQFF. The CDR3 DNA reads TGTGCCAGCAGCCCGGATCGAACAGAACTGCATGAGCAGTTCTTC. Looking up the rest from reference TRBV7-9 and TRBJ2-1 gives the full variable domain: DTGVSQNPRHKITKRGQNVTFRCDPISEHNRLYWYRQTLGQGPEFLTYFQNEAQLEKSRLLSDRFSAERPKGSFSTLEIQRTEQGDSAMYLCASSPDRTELHEQFFGPGTRLTVL.

The V and J genes are TRBV7-2 and TRBJ1-4; TRBD1 aligns across 7 bases. The CDR3 contains 14 residues. After removal of 3 bases from V and 7 bases from J, the junction contained 5 bases not matched to a gene. Germline-derived CDR1 and CDR2 are SGHTA and FQGNSA. The CDR3 DNA follows: TGTGCCAGCAGCTTCGGGACAGAACTTGAAAAACTGTTTTTT. This gives the protein CASSFGTELEKLFF.

This chain joins TRBV3-1 (or the pseudogene TRBV3-2) and TRBJ2-3, with 10 bases lining up with TRBD2. V gave up 1 base and J gave up 1 base; unmatched junction bases: 2. This CDR3 is 16 amino acids long. The germline CDR1 and CDR2 sequences are LGHDT and YNNKEL (reference sequence). The CDR3: CASSQGGTSGTDTQYF. In DNA, the CDR3 is TGTGCCAGCAGCCAAGGGGGGACTAGCGGCACAGATACGCAGTATTTT.

The chain uses TRBV10-3 and TRBJ2-3; TRBD1 is a possible D gene (6 bases). V lost 6 bases, J lost 1 base, and 14 bases lay in between. There are 15 residues in the CDR3. Germline CDR1 and CDR2: ENHRY and SYGVKD. The CDR3 bases are TGTGCCATCAGGGCAGGGGCGGAGGGCACAGATACGCAGTATTTT. Protein sequence: CAIRAGAEGTDTQYF.

This sequence joins TRBV7-3 and TRBJ1-1; D remains unclear. The CDR3 has 13 residues. Looked up from germline, CDR1 is SGHTA and CDR2 is FQGTGA. V lost 3 bases to trimming and J lost 1 base, with 6 bases between them. CDR3 DNA: TGTGCCAGCAGCTTCTCGAGGAACACTGAAGCTTTCTTT. Protein sequence: CASSFSRNTEAFF.

The chain couples TRBV2 to TRBJ2-3; maybe TRBD2 (7 bases). The CDR3 length is 14 residues. V gave up 3 bases and J gave up 3 bases, with 10 bases separating them. From germline, CDR1 is SNHLY and CDR2 FYNNEI. The CDR3 nucleotides read TGTGCCAGCAGTGAGGGGGGGGCGACAGATACGCAGTATTTT. It encodes CASSEGGATDTQYF. The full variable domain, in which reference TRBV2 and TRBJ2-3 provide the parts outside the CDR3, is EPEVTQTPSHQVTQMGQEVILRCVPISNHLYFYWYRQILGQKVEFLVSFYNNEISEKSEIFDDQFSVERPDGSNFTLKIRSTKLEDSAMYFCASSEGGATDTQYFGPGTRLTVL.

This clone was found once. The rearrangement joins TRBV28 to TRBJ2-7; a weak D match, TRBD1 (6 bases). Trimming pared 6 bases from V and 1 base from J, leaving 13 bases between. There are 14 residues in the CDR3. Germline loops: CDR1 MDHEN, CDR2 SYDVKM. CDR3 in amino acids: CASRRTAISYEQYF. The CDR3 DNA is TGTGCCAGCAGGAGGACAGCTATTTCCTACGAGCAGTACTTC. Full variable domain (remainder filled in from reference TRBV28 and TRBJ2-7): DVKVTQSSRYLVKRTGEKVFLECVQDMDHENMFWYRQDPGLGLRLIYFSYDVKMKEKGDIPEGYSVSREKKERFSLILESASTNQTSMYLCASRRTAISYEQYFGPGTRLTVT.

V usage is TRBV5-4 and J usage is TRBJ1-2; D is uncertain. Trimming shortened V by 4 bases and J by 6 bases, and 13 bases separated the two germline ends. Germline assignment: CDR1 SGHNT and CDR2 YYREEE (reference sequence). The CDR3 sequence is 13 residues long. The CDR3 DNA sequence: TGTGCCAGCAGCCCCCCGAGGGTTAATGGCTACACCTTC. Translated, it gives CASSPPRVNGYTF.

J is TRBJ2-7 and V is TRBV2; maybe TRBD1 (5 bases). Trimming removed 6 bases at V and 1 base at J, with 13 bases between. The germline gives CDR1 SNHLY, CDR2 FYNNEI. This CDR3 comprises 14 residues. CDR3 protein: CASSLTAISYEQYF. The CDR3 DNA sequence: TGTGCCAGCAGCCTGACAGCAATATCCTACGAGCAGTACTTC.

The genes are TRBV29-1 and TRBJ2-7; 10 bases agree with TRBD1. V trimming: 6 bases; J trimming: 5 bases; junction bases outside the gene matches: 4. Looked up from germline, CDR1 is SQVTM and CDR2 is ANQGSEA. CDR3 size: 12 residues. The chain's CDR3 is CSVAGQGNEQYF. Written as DNA, the CDR3 is TGCAGCGTCGCGGGACAGGGGAACGAGCAGTACTTC.

The chain links TRBV7-3 to TRBJ2-2; possible D gene TRBD2, 5 bases. Per germline, CDR1 SGHTA and CDR2 FQGTGA. V gave up 4 bases and J gave up 7 bases, with 10 bases separating them. This CDR3 region has 13 residues. CDR3 sequence: CASSSGVIGELFF. The CDR3 DNA follows: TGTGCCAGCAGCTCCGGGGTAATCGGGGAGCTGTTTTTT.

V gene TRBV28 combines with J gene TRBJ1-4; D may be TRBD1 (5 bases). Germline V gene sequence: CDR1 MDHEN, CDR2 SYDVKM. Between the trimmed V and J ends, which lost 6 bases and 8 bases, there was a span of 22 bases. The CDR3 contains 16 residues. The CDR3 nucleotides are TGTGCCAGCAGCTTGGAAACTTTGGCAGGGCACGAAAAACTGTTTTTT. Encoded protein: CASSLETLAGHEKLFF. The full variable domain, its missing parts supplied by reference TRBV28 and TRBJ1-4, is DVKVTQSSRYLVKRTGEKVFLECVQDMDHENMFWYRQDPGLGLRLIYFSYDVKMKEKGDIPEGYSVSREKKERFSLILESASTNQTSMYLCASSLETLAGHEKLFFGSGTQLSVL.

The gene calls are TRBV5-6 and TRBJ2-2; D may be TRBD2 (7 bases). Germline CDR1 reads SGHDT; CDR2 reads YYEEEE. Deletions cut 2 bases from V and 4 bases from J, with 12 bases between. This CDR3 is built from 15 residues. CDR3 residues: CASSLGGAGTGELFF. CDR3 coding DNA: TGTGCCAGCAGCTTAGGGGGGGCTGGCACCGGGGAGCTGTTTTTT.